This is a list of T cell receptor beta chains from one sample in a study of T-cell reconstitution after alpha-beta-depleted transplantation in children. TCRdb analysed the PCR reads with MiXCR anew, one entry per CDR3 protein. The repertoire holds 200,000 to 250,000 distinct CDR3 sequences, roughly 10% seen once, with approximately 6.6% in the top ten. The sequenced sample was PBMCs from the stem cell graft donor, obtained from the stem cell graft. Receptors were obtained from a human donor who donated a stem cell graft to a child with acute lymphoblastic leukemia. CDR3s include the opening cysteine and the closing phenylalanine or tryptophan. The D gene is left open where the match is weak. The listing skips clone size in some rows; elsewhere it reads once, few, many or a size class.

TRBV20-1	many	-	CSARMFRGATDTQYF
TRBV29-1	few	TRBD1	CSGTGSSYNEQFF
TRBV20-1	-	TRBD1	CSAGRTGDDEKLFF
TRBV5-4	-	TRBD1	CASSFDRGPETQYF
TRBV19	-	TRBD2	CASSSGGYSYEQYF
TRBV20-1	few	-	CSARDSLNFEQYF
TRBV10-3	-	-	CAIRFQRLTEAFF
TRBV9	few	-	CASSVQGPMNTEAFF
TRBV6-5	many	-	CASSYSMAELYQHF
TRBV5-5	few	TRBD1	CASSLYRGRLRAEAFF
TRBV29-1	many	TRBD1	CSVDGDRGPLNEQFF
TRBV5-1	many	TRBD1	CASSSVRGQDFTEQYF
TRBV6-1	few	TRBD1	CASSPRDSRFSDTQYF
TRBV3-1	-	TRBD2	CASSQMTSGGYEQYF
TRBV7-2	-	TRBD1	CASDLSPAGQGFHEQFF
TRBV18	many	TRBD1	CASSSTGTGALNEQFF